This T cell receptor (beta chain) was sequenced for a study of blood T cell repertoires in COVID-19. Study background: The United States, Italy and Spain provided the acute and convalescent COVID-19 samples. In each case, the material was cDNA or gDNA derived from T cells, B-cell-depleted T cells, or PBMCs.

In the source study's methods: Counts of nucleated cells, estimated from reference gene primer amplification, were obtained. Here immunoSEQ multiplex PCR was the method, and the copy in TCRdb shows in-frame clones only, minus some. V, J and clone size were drawn from that table, and D and trimming were deduced from the DNA. The sample has under 350,000 clones, approximately 85% seen once; the top ten hold around 6.9%. V was pared by 5 bases and J by 6 bases, with 10 bases between. CDR1 LNHNV and CDR2 YYDKDF come from the germline V gene (reference sequence). This CDR3 has 12 amino acids. Sequences were obtained from peripheral blood. This sequence joins TRBV15 and TRBJ1-2; D is unresolved. This clonotype was sampled from a human donor in a cohort sampled during active COVID-19. The CDR3 DNA reads TGTGCCACCAGCGGTGAAGAGAATGGCTACACCTTC. It yields the protein CATSGEENGYTF.